The sample holds a few counts of the clone carrying this TCR beta chain. This sample's time point: patch test 2, 6 weeks after DPC sensitization. The sample's treatment: therapeutic diphenylcyclopropenone sensitization with weekly scalp DPC. The length of the CDR3 is 13 residues. The germline V gene has CDR1 LGHDT and CDR2 YNNKEL (reference sequence). Deletions cut 1 base from V and 6 bases from J, with 7 bases between. TCRdb fed the RACE reads into MiXCR, producing one record per CDR3 protein. The sample lists about 96,000 distinct CDR3 sequences; around 9.3% were seen once. This entry is derived from a study of human T cells and chemical hapten exposure.

The sequence came from a woman in her thirties or forties with alopecia areata. Some clones in this sample may be carry-over from other donors' samples. The rearrangement links TRBV3-1 to TRBJ2-4; D possibly uses TRBD1 or TRBD2 (5 bases each). Sample: whole blood, taken in connection with sensitization to the hapten diphenylcyclopropenone (DPC). The CDR3 nucleotides read TGTGCCAGCAGCCAAGGGGGGAGAAACATTCAGTACTTC. Protein sequence: CASSQGGRNIQYF.